Below, 26 T cell receptor beta chains from the same sample are listed, as sequenced in a study of blood T cell repertoires in COVID-19. The repertoire was sequenced with immunoSEQ multiplex PCR; TCRdb's copy has only in-frame clones and lacks some. Found here are more than 140,000 clones, almost 90% of them singletons; the top ten hold 1.5%. The sequencing sample was made of peripheral blood. The receptors stem from a woman aged 60-75 years with acute or convalescent COVID-19.

This clone came up once. This rearrangement joins TRBV5-1 to TRBJ2-5, with D possibly matching TRBD1 (6 bases). The CDR3 extends over 15 amino acids. V lost 0 bases and J 2 bases, leaving 11 bases between the germline ends. The germline V gene encodes CDR1 SGHRS and CDR2 YFSETQ. The CDR3 loop reads CASSLVMDSQETQYF. The DNA of the CDR3 is TGCGCCAGCAGCTTGGTAATGGACAGTCAAGAGACCCAGTACTTC.

This clone was counted once. V gene TRBV5-1 combines with J gene TRBJ2-6; TRBD2 is a possible D gene (7 bases). Trimming left V 7 bases short and J 2 bases short, with 16 bases between. The CDR3 spans 16 residues. Germline V CDR1 and CDR2: SGHRS, YFSETQ. CDR3 sequence: CASHDRGGAGANVLTF. CDR3 nucleotide sequence: TGCGCCAGCCACGATAGGGGGGGGGCTGGGGCCAACGTCCTGACTTTC.

The chain recombines TRBV18 with TRBJ1-1; D call uncertain. V dropped 1 base and J dropped 0 bases, with 12 bases sitting between them. This CDR3 has 16 residues. Germline V gene data show CDR1 as KGHSH and CDR2 as LQKENI. In DNA form, the CDR3 reads TGTGCCAGCTCACCACAAGAGGCGTCCATGAACACTGAAGCTTTCTTT. Residues: CASSPQEASMNTEAFF.

The chain carries TRBV2 and TRBJ1-2; D is possibly TRBD1 (6 bases). Germline V gives CDR1 SNHLY, CDR2 FYNNEI. The germline V and J ends were trimmed by 6 bases and 7 bases, with 15 bases remaining between them. This CDR3 is 13 amino acids long. The CDR3 protein is CASSPDRQGGYTF. In DNA, the CDR3 is TGTGCCAGCAGCCCCGACAGGCAGGGTGGCTACACCTTC.

This clone appeared a few times. The chain employs TRBV4-1 and TRBJ1-1; D not certain. Germline V CDR1 and CDR2: MGHRA, YSYEKL. Trimming took off 2 bases at V and 5 bases at J, with 9 bases between the two ends. The CDR3 is made up of 13 amino acids. The CDR3 nucleotides are TGCGCCAGCAGCCAATCCGGGTTGACTGAAGCTTTCTTT. Translating gives CASSQSGLTEAFF.

V usage is TRBV28 and J usage is TRBJ1-2; a possible D gene is TRBD1 (6 bases). The CDR3 loop spans 16 amino acids. Between the trimmed V and J ends, which lost 4 bases and 4 bases, there was a span of 19 bases. The germline CDR1 and CDR2 sequences are MDHEN and SYDVKM. CDR3 DNA sequence: TGTGCCAGCAGTTCTCCCTTCACCAGGGGTGGCTATGGCTACACCTTC. Its translation is CASSSPFTRGGYGYTF.

The rearrangement uses TRBV5-4 and TRBJ1-2, with 9 bases matching TRBD1. CDR1 and CDR2 (germline): SGHNT, YYREEE (reference sequence). This CDR3 comprises 13 residues. J gave up 5 bases and V 5 bases, and 4 bases lay outside the gene matches. The CDR3 DNA reads as TGTGCCAGCAGGTCACAGGGGGCTTATGGCTACACCTTC. It specifies CASRSQGAYGYTF.

The V call is TRBV30, the J call TRBJ2-7; tentatively, D is TRBD2 (5 bases). In germline, CDR1 is GTSNPN, CDR2 SVGIG (reference sequence). This CDR3 spans 12 amino acids. Trimming stripped 3 bases from V and 5 bases from J, with 11 bases between. The CDR3 DNA follows: TGTGCCTGGAGAGCCTCGCGGGACGAGCAGTACTTC. This gives the protein CAWRASRDEQYF.

V gene TRBV28 combines with J gene TRBJ1-1, with D possibly TRBD1 on 5 matching bases. V was trimmed by 4 bases and J by 7 bases, leaving 16 bases between them. The germline V gene has CDR1 MDHEN and CDR2 SYDVKM. The CDR3 is 14 residues long. The CDR3 coding sequence is TGTGCCAGCAGTTCTTCAGGGAGGGAGGTTGAAGCTTTCTTT. Protein product: CASSSSGREVEAFF.

This sequence joins TRBV4-3 and TRBJ1-3; unclear D gene. Germline CDR1 LGHNA, CDR2 YSLEER. V dropped 0 bases and J dropped 0 bases, with 12 bases sitting between them. The CDR3 runs 17 residues. CDR3 DNA: TGCGCCAGCAGCCAAGATGTTAAGCAAAGCTCTGGAAACACCATATATTTT. Translated, it gives CASSQDVKQSSGNTIYF.

V is TRBV7-2 and J is TRBJ2-5; 9 positions agree with TRBD1. Germline lookup yields CDR1 SGHTA and CDR2 FQGNSA. This CDR3 spans 14 amino acids. V was clipped by 6 bases and J by 5 bases; unmatched bases: 7. Written as DNA, the CDR3 is TGTGCCAGCAGACAGGGGGCGAGAGGTGAGACCCAGTACTTC. Residues: CASRQGARGETQYF.

The chain recombines TRBV7-3 with TRBJ2-7; possible D gene TRBD2, 6 bases. Germline V gene data show CDR1 as SGHTA and CDR2 as FQGTGA. The CDR3 totals 14 residues. V lost 2 bases to trimming and J lost 4 bases, with 12 bases between them. CDR3 in DNA: TGTGCCAGCAGCTTAGATGCGGGGCTTTACGAGCAGTACTTC. Its translation: CASSLDAGLYEQYF.

This clone turned up a few times. This chain uses TRBV7-9 with TRBJ2-2; 13 nucleotides agree with TRBD2. J was trimmed by 1 base and V by 5 bases; bases with no gene match: 10. The V gene's germline CDR1 is SEHNR and CDR2 FQNEAQ (reference sequence). CDR3 length: 19 amino acids. CDR3 sequence reads: CASSTRTSGGRENTGELFF. For the CDR3, the DNA is TGTGCCAGCAGCACCCGGACTAGCGGGGGCCGAGAGAACACCGGGGAGCTGTTTTTT.

The chain has TRBV4-2 and TRBJ1-5, with D perhaps TRBD1 (6 bases). The germline gives CDR1 LGHNA, CDR2 YNFKEQ. The CDR3 runs 16 residues. The V and J ends lost 1 base and 1 base respectively, with 11 bases between them. The CDR3 region is CASSQVGGGSNQPQHF. The CDR3 DNA follows: TGTGCCAGCAGCCAAGTAGGGGGTGGCAGCAATCAGCCCCAGCATTTT.

This rearrangement joins TRBV7-2 to TRBJ1-2; D may be TRBD1 (5 bases). CDR1 is SGHTA, CDR2 FQGNSA, per germline. The CDR3 length is 14 residues. Between the trimmed V and J ends, which lost 2 bases and 4 bases, there was a span of 11 bases. For the CDR3, the DNA is TGTGCCAGCAGCTTACAAAGGGGCGCCTATGGCTACACCTTC. Protein sequence: CASSLQRGAYGYTF. Looking up the rest from reference TRBV7-2 and TRBJ1-2 gives the full variable domain: GAGVSQSPSNKVTEKGKDVELRCDPISGHTALYWYRQSLGQGLEFLIYFQGNSAPDKSGLPSDRFSAERTGGSVSTLTIQRTQQEDSAVYLCASSLQRGAYGYTFGSGTRLTVV.

The V gene is TRBV28, the J gene TRBJ1-1; 7 bases are a match to TRBD1. With 3 bases clipped from V and 0 bases from J, the junction kept 7 bases outside the gene matches. Germline V gene sequence: CDR1 MDHEN, CDR2 SYDVKM. This CDR3 is built from 16 residues. The CDR3 DNA is TGTGCCAGCAGTTTCAGCACCAGGGGGGTGAACACTGAAGCTTTCTTT. The encoded protein is CASSFSTRGVNTEAFF.

The rearrangement uses TRBV28 and TRBJ1-5; 8 bases are shared with TRBD1. CDR1 and CDR2 (germline): MDHEN, SYDVKM. The CDR3 is 14 amino acids. Trimming took 5 bases from V and 5 from J; bases not matched to a gene: 5. DNA of the CDR3: TGTGCCAGCAGTATCCTACAGGGGGATCAGCCCCAGCATTTT. Protein sequence: CASSILQGDQPQHF.

The V gene is TRBV25-1, the J gene TRBJ2-4; weak D call: TRBD2 (5 bases). The CDR3 extends over 15 amino acids. V lost 5 bases, J lost 4 bases, and 15 bases lay in between. Germline V gene lookup returns CDR1 MGHDK and CDR2 SYGVNS. This CDR3 reads CASSYSEGGKNIQYF. The CDR3 DNA is TGTGCCAGCAGTTATTCCGAGGGCGGTAAAAACATTCAGTACTTC.

This clone was seen only a few times. The gene calls are TRBV14 and TRBJ2-1; possibly TRBD1 for D (7 bases). The CDR3 consists of 16 residues. With 0 bases removed from V and 15 bases from J, the gap between germline ends came to 24 bases. Germline CDR1 reads SGHDN; CDR2 reads FVKESK. The CDR3: CASSQDPGLIKTGLFF. Written as DNA, the CDR3 is TGTGCCAGCAGCCAAGATCCGGGACTTATCAAGACAGGGCTGTTCTTC.

V gene TRBV9 combines with J gene TRBJ2-5; tentative D call: TRBD2 (7 bases). This CDR3 is built from 15 residues. With 0 bases removed from V and 4 bases from J, the gap between germline ends came to 13 bases. The V gene's germline CDR1 is SGDLS and CDR2 YYNGEE. The CDR3 DNA reads TGTGCCAGCAGCGTAGAAGGGGGGGCTCTAGAGACCCAGTACTTC. This translates into CASSVEGGALETQYF.

The chain combines TRBV28 with TRBJ1-5; the D gene is possibly TRBD1 (5 bases). Trimming took 5 bases from V and 3 from J, leaving 20 bases between them. The CDR3 contains 17 residues. Germline CDR1 reads MDHEN; CDR2 reads SYDVKM. In DNA form, the CDR3 reads TGTGCCAGCAGTCCCCGCCGTGATAGGGGTGCCAATCAGCCCCAGCATTTT. It translates to CASSPRRDRGANQPQHF.

The gene calls are TRBV5-1 and TRBJ2-1, with no clear D. Germline V gene sequence: CDR1 SGHRS, CDR2 YFSETQ. The CDR3 totals 16 residues. V gave up 0 bases and J gave up 0 bases, with 10 bases separating them. The CDR3, as DNA: TGCGCCAGCAGCTTGGATAGGAGTAGCTCCTACAATGAGCAGTTCTTC. Translating it yields CASSLDRSSSYNEQFF.

The chain combines TRBV29-1 with TRBJ1-5; the match to TRBD1 covers 11 bases. J gave up 6 bases and V 7 bases, and 5 bases lay outside the gene matches. Germline-derived CDR1 and CDR2 are SQVTM and ANQGSEA. The CDR3 is 13 amino acids. As DNA, the CDR3 is TGCAGCGCCGGACAGGGGGCAGGTCAGCCCCAGCATTTT. It codes for CSAGQGAGQPQHF.

The chain couples TRBV19 to TRBJ1-5; tentatively, D is TRBD1 (6 bases). Trimming pared 10 bases from V and 0 bases from J, leaving 13 bases between. The CDR3 spans 14 residues. The germline V gene encodes CDR1 LNHDA and CDR2 SQIVND (reference sequence). CDR3 protein: CATKGGDSNQPQHF. The DNA of the CDR3 is TGTGCCACTAAAGGGGGAGATAGCAATCAGCCCCAGCATTTT.

V is TRBV4-3 and J is TRBJ2-3; the D gene is possibly TRBD1 (5 bases). Looked up from germline, CDR1 is LGHNA and CDR2 is YSLEER. The CDR3 contains 18 residues. Trimming left V 0 bases short and J 0 bases short, with 16 bases between. Here the CDR3 DNA reads TGCGCCAGCAGCCAAGAACCCCCGACAGCTACAAGCACAGATACGCAGTATTTT. Amino acids: CASSQEPPTATSTDTQYF.

The V call is TRBV11-3, the J call TRBJ2-1; D possibly corresponds to TRBD2 (6 bases). The CDR3 sequence is 13 residues long. V was trimmed by 8 bases and J by 3 bases, leaving 11 bases between them. Per germline, CDR1 SGHNT and CDR2 YENEEA. Written as DNA, the CDR3 is TGTGCCAGCGGGGACTCGGTCTACAATGAGCAGTTCTTC. Amino acid sequence: CASGDSVYNEQFF. Combining the CDR3 with reference TRBV11-3 and TRBJ2-1 gives the whole variable domain EAGVVQSPRYKIIEKKQPVAFWCNPISGHNTLYWYLQNLGQGPELLIRYENEEAVDDSQLPKDRFSAERLKGVDSTLKIQPAELGDSAVYLCASGDSVYNEQFFGPGTRLTVL.